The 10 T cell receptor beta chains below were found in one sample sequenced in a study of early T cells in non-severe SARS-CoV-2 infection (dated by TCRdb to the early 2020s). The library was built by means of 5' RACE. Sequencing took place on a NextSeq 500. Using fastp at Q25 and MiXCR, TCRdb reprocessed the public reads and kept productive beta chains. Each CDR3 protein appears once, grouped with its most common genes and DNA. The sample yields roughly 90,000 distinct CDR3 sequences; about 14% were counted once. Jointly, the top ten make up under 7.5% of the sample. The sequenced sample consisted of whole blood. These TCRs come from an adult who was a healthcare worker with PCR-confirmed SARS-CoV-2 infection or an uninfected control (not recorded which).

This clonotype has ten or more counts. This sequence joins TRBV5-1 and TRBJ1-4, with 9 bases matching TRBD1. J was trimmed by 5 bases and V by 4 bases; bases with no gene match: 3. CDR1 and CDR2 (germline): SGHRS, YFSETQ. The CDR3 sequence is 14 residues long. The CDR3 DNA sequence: TGCGCCAGCAGCACCGGGACAGGGAATGAAAAACTGTTTTTT. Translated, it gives CASSTGTGNEKLFF.

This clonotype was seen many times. CDR3 protein: CAGGDRHTGELFF. DNA of the CDR3: TGTGCAGGAGGTGACAGACACACCGGGGAGCTGTTTTTT. The chain recombines TRBV9 with TRBJ2-2; possibly TRBD1 or TRBD2 for D (5 bases each). The CDR3 extends over 13 amino acids. From germline, CDR1 is SGDLS and CDR2 YYNGEE.

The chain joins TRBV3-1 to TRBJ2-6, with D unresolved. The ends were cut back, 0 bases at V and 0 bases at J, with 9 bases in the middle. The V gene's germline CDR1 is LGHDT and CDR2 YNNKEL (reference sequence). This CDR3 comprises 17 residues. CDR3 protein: CASSQDPRSSGANVLTF. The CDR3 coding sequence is TGTGCCAGCAGCCAAGATCCAAGGTCCTCTGGGGCCAACGTCCTGACTTTC. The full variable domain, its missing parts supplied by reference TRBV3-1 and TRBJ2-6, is DTAVSQTPKYLVTQMGNDKSIKCEQNLGHDTMYWYKQDSKKFLKIMFSYNNKELIINETVPNRFSPKSPDKAHLNLHINSLELGDSAVYFCASSQDPRSSGANVLTFGAGSRLTVL.

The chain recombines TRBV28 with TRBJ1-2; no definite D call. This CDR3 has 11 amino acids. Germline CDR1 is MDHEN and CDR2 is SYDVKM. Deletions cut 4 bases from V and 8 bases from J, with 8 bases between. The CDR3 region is CASSSNGGYTF. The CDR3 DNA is TGTGCCAGCAGTTCCAATGGAGGCTACACCTTC.

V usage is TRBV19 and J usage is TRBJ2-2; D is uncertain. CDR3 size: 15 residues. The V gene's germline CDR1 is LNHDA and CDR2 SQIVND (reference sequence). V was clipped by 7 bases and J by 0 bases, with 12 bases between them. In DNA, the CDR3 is TGTGCCAGTAAATTAAGACCTACGAACACCGGGGAGCTGTTTTTT. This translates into CASKLRPTNTGELFF.

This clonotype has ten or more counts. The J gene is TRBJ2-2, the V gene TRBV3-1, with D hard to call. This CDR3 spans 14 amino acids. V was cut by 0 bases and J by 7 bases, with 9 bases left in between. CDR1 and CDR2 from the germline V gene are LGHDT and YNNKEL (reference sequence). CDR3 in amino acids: CASSQEAKLGELFF. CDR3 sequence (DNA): TGTGCCAGCAGCCAAGAGGCGAAGCTCGGGGAGCTGTTTTTT.

The DNA for the CDR3 is TGCAGCGTCCCCCCAGGGTGCGAGCAGTACTTC. It yields the protein CSVPPGCEQYF. This chain joins TRBV29-1 and TRBJ2-7, with D possibly TRBD1 on 5 matching bases. Between the trimmed V and J ends, which lost 6 bases and 6 bases, there was a span of 12 bases. CDR3 length equals 11 residues. Germline loops: CDR1 SQVTM, CDR2 ANQGSEA.

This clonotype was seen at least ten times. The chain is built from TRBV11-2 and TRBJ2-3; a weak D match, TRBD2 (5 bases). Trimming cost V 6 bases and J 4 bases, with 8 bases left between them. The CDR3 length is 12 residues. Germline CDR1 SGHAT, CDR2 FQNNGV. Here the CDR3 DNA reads TGTGCCAGCAGACGGGGATCAGATACGCAGTATTTT. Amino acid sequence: CASRRGSDTQYF.

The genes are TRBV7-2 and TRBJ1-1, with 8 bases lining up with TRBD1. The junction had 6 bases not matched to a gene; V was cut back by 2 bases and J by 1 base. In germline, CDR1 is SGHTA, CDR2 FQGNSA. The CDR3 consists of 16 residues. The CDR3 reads CASSLMGQAKNTEAFF. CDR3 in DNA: TGTGCCAGCAGCTTAATGGGACAGGCGAAGAACACTGAAGCTTTCTTT.

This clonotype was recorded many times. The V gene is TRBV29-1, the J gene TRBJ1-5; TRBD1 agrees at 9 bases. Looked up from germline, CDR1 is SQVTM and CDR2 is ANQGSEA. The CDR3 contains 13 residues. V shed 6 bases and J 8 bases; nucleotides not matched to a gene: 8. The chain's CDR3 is CSVQGAPREPQHF. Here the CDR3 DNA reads TGCAGCGTACAGGGGGCGCCCCGGGAGCCCCAGCATTTT.